This is a list of T cell receptor beta chains from one sample in a study of T cell repertoires in cytomegalovirus infection. TCRdb recomputed calls from the reads with MiXCR, one row per CDR3 protein. The data show around 550,000 distinct CDR3 sequences, 26% seen once. Sequenced input: PBMCs. These receptors all stem from a human donor in good health (CMV status not recorded). Some clones in this sample may be carry-over from other donors' samples. Each CDR3 is given with its conserved first and last residue. The order of the fields is V gene, J gene, clone size, D gene, CDR3 DNA, CDR3 protein. D genes are given only for firm matches. Expanded clones are given a class, and other clones once, few, many or no size at all.

TRBV19	TRBJ1-2	few	TRBD1	TGTGCCAGTAGCCCAGCGGGACAGGGCGACCGTGGCTACACCTTC	CASSPAGQGDRGYTF
TRBV12-5	TRBJ1-2	-	-	TGTGCTAGTGGTTTGGTTAGCCGCTACACCTTC	CASGLVSRYTF
TRBV19	TRBJ2-5	-	TRBD2	TGTGCCAGTAGTATTTTAGCTAGCGGGAGTGGTGGAGAGACCCAGTACTTC	CASSILASGSGGETQYF
TRBV28	TRBJ1-5	few	-	TGTGCCAGCAGTTTACGGGGGCTCAGACAGCCCCAGCATTTT	CASSLRGLRQPQHF
TRBV7-2	TRBJ2-2	few	-	TGTGCCAGCAGCTTATATGCGGGATCGAACACCGGGGAGCTGTTTTTT	CASSLYAGSNTGELFF
TRBV11-2	TRBJ1-2	-	-	TGTGCCAGCAGCTTTGAGGGAACCTATGGCTACACCTTC	CASSFEGTYGYTF
TRBV18	TRBJ1-1	few	-	TGTGCCAGCTCTCTCAAACAGGATAGTAGGACTGAAGCTTTCTTT	CASSLKQDSRTEAFF
TRBV6-6	TRBJ2-7	-	TRBD2	TGTGCCAGCAGTTATTCTGCGGGAGGGAATTACGAGCAGTACTTC	CASSYSAGGNYEQYF
TRBV15	TRBJ2-7	-	-	TGTGCCACCAGCAGAGACCCCTCGAGCTCCTACGAGCAGTACTTC	CATSRDPSSSYEQYF
TRBV14	TRBJ2-5	-	-	TGTGCCAGCAAGGGACTTCAAGAGACCCAGTACTTC	CASKGLQETQYF
TRBV27	TRBJ2-1	few	TRBD2	TGTGCCAGCAGTTTACTAGCGGCCATCTCCTACAATGAGCAGTTCTTC	CASSLLAAISYNEQFF
TRBV28	TRBJ2-1	-	-	TGTGCCAGCAGTTTATTTGGACTACTGAACAATGAGCAGTTCTTC	CASSLFGLLNNEQFF
TRBV11-3	TRBJ2-1	many	-	TGTGCCAGCAGCCCACTCACCCCTACCCTTAACTACAATGAGCAGTTCTTC	CASSPLTPTLNYNEQFF
TRBV14	TRBJ2-3	few	TRBD2	TGTGCCAGCACACGACTAGCGGGAGTTACAGATACGCAGTATTTT	CASTRLAGVTDTQYF
TRBV15	TRBJ2-3	-	-	TGTGCCACCAGGGCGGTCCGGGCCACAGATACGCAGTATTTT	CATRAVRATDTQYF
TRBV7-9	TRBJ2-7	-	TRBD2	TGTGCCAGCAGCTTAGGACTAGCGGGAGAGCCCTACGAGCAGTACTTC	CASSLGLAGEPYEQYF
TRBV5-6	TRBJ2-1	few	TRBD1	TGTGCCAGCAGCCAGGACAGGGGATTCAATGAGCAGTTCTTC	CASSQDRGFNEQFF
TRBV7-9	TRBJ1-1	-	-	TGTGCCAGCAGCTCCAGCAGGGCTCCGAGGACTGAAGCTTTCTTT	CASSSSRAPRTEAFF
TRBV19	TRBJ1-5	once	TRBD1	TGTGCCAGTAGTATACAGGGGGTGAGCAATCAGCCCCAGCATTTT	CASSIQGVSNQPQHF
TRBV12-3/TRBV12-4	TRBJ1-1	-	-	TGTGCCAGCAGTTTAATTGGGAAGGACACTGAAGCTTTCTTT	CASSLIGKDTEAFF
TRBV24-1	TRBJ2-1	-	TRBD2	TGTGCCACCAGTGATTTGGCTAGCGGGGGTGAGCAGTTCTTC	CATSDLASGGEQFF
TRBV4-3	TRBJ1-1	few	-	TGCGCCAGCAGCCAAGGGCCGGCCACTGAAGCTTTCTTT	CASSQGPATEAFF
TRBV7-6	TRBJ2-7	-	-	TGTGCCAGCAGCCTAACGGGTTCCCAACACTACGAGCAGTACTTC	CASSLTGSQHYEQYF